This T cell receptor beta chain was captured in a study of cytomegalovirus exposure and HLA in healthy donors. General study findings and limits: Most TCR sequences were seen very rarely across donors, but some public TCRs occurred in many.

Germline loops: CDR1 ENHRY, CDR2 SYGVKD. V was pared by 7 bases and J by 2 bases, with 9 bases between. The CDR3 spans 13 residues. Concerning this clone: Its antigen is still unknown.

The data were produced by immunoSEQ multiplex PCR, yet TCRdb's version contains in-frame clones alone and is incomplete. Of about 110,000 clones in the sample, roughly 90% are singletons; the top ten hold about 2%. The V gene is TRBV10-3, the J gene TRBJ1-5; D might be TRBD1 (6 bases). The source material was PBMCs. The sequence was obtained from a woman between 18 and 29 years old in good health and CMV-seronegative. In DNA form, the CDR3 reads TGTGCCATCAATTCAGGGGGCAATCAGCCCCAGCATTTT. It codes for CAINSGGNQPQHF.